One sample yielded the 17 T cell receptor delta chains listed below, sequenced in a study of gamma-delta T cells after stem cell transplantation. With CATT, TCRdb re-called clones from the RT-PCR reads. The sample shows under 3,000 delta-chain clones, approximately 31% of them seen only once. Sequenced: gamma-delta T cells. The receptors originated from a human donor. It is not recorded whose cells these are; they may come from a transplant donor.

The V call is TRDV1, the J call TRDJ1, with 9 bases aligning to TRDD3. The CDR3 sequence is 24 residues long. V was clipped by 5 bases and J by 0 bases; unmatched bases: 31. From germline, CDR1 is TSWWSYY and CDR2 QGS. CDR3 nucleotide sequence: TGTGCTCTTGGGTATTGCGGGACCTCACTTGTACTGGGGGAACGGCCCCAGTACACCGATAAACTCATCTTT. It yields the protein CALGYCGTSLVLGERPQYTDKLIF.

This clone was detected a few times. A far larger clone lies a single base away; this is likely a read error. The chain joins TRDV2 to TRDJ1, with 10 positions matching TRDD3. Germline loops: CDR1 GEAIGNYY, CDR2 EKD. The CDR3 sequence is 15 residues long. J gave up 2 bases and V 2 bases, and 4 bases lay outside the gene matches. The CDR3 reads CACDILGDATDKLIF. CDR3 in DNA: TGTGCCTGTGACATACTGGGGGATGCAACCGATAAACTCATCTTT.

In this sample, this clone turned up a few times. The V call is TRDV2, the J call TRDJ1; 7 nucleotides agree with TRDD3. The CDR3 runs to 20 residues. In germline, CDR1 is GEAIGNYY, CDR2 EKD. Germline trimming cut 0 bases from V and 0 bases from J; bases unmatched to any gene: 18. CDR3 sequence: CACDTVREVGWGPHTDKLIF. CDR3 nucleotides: TGTGCCTGTGACACCGTTCGGGAGGTGGGCTGGGGGCCGCACACCGATAAACTCATCTTT.

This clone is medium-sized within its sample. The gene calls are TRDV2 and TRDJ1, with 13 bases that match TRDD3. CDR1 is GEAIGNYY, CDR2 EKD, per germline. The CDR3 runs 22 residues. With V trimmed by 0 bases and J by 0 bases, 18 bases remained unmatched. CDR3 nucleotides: TGTGCCTGTGACACCGTTGGGACGCCCATACTGGGGGATACGCGGTACACCGATAAACTCATCTTT. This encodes CACDTVGTPILGDTRYTDKLIF.

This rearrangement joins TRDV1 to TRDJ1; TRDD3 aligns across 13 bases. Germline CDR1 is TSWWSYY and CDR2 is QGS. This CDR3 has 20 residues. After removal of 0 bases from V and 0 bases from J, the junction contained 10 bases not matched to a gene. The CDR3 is CALGELGLGDTPGYTDKLIF. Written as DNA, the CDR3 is TGTGCTCTTGGGGAACTCGGACTGGGGGATACGCCTGGATACACCGATAAACTCATCTTT.

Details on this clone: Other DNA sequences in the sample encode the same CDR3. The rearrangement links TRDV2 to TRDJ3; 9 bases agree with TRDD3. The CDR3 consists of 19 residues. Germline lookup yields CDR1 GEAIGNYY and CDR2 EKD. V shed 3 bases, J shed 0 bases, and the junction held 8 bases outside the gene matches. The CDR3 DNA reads TGTGCCTGTGACCGGACTGGGGGACCCAGCTCCTGGGACACCCGACAGATGTTTTTC. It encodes CACDRTGGPSSWDTRQMFF.

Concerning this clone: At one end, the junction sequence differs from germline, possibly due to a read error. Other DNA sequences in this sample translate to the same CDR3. CDR3 loop: CACDTVLGDTSSWDTRQMFF. The CDR3 region has the DNA TGTGCCTGTGACACCGTACTGGGGGATACCTCCTCCTGGGACACCCGCCAGATGTTTTTC. The chain joins TRDV2 to TRDJ3; 12 bases fit TRDD3. This CDR3 is 20 amino acids long. Germline loops: CDR1 GEAIGNYY, CDR2 EKD.

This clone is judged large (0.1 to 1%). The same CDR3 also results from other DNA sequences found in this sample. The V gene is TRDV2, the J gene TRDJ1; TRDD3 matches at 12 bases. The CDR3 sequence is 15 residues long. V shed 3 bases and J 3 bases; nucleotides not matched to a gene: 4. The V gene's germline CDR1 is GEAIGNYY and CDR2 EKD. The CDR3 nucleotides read TGTGCCTGTGACCCTCTGGGGGATACGGCCGATAAACTCATCTTT. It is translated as CACDPLGDTADKLIF.

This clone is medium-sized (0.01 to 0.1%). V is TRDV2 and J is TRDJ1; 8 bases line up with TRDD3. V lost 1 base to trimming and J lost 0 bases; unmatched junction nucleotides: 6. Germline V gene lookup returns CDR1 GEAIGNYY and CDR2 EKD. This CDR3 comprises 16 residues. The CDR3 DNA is TGTGCCTGTGACACGATGGTGGGGGATTACACCGATAAACTCATCTTT. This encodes CACDTMVGDYTDKLIF.

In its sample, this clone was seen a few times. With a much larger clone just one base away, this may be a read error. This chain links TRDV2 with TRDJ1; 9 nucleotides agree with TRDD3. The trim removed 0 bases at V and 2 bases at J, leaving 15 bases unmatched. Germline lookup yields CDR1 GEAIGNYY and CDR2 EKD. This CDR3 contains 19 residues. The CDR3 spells CACDTIGPLGETRTDKLIF. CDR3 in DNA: TGTGCCTGTGACACCATAGGGCCACTGGGGGAGACGAGAACCGATAAACTCATCTTT.

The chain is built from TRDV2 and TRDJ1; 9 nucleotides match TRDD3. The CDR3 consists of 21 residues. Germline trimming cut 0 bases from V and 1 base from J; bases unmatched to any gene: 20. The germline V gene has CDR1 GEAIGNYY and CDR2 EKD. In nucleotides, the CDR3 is TGTGCCTGTGACACCGTAAACGGACTAGTTGGTACTGGGGGAAGCACCGATAAACTCATCTTT. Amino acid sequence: CACDTVNGLVGTGGSTDKLIF.

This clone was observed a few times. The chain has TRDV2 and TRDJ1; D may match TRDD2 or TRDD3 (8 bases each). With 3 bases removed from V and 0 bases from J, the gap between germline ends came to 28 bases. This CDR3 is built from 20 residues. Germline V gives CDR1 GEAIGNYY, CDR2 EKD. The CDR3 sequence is CACDGLPIELGVSHTDKLIF. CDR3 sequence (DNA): TGTGCCTGTGACGGCCTTCCTATAGAACTGGGGGTCTCTCACACCGATAAACTCATCTTT.

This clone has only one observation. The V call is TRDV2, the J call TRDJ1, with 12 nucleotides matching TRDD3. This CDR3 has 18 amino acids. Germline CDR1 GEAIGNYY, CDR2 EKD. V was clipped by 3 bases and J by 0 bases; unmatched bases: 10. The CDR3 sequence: CACDSLGTGGYHTDKLIF. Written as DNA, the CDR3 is TGTGCCTGTGACTCGCTTGGTACTGGGGGATACCACACCGATAAACTCATCTTT.

CDR3 sequence reads: CALGELLTPYWGLGTDKLIF. The CDR3 bases are TGTGCTCTTGGGGAACTCCTGACGCCGTACTGGGGGTTGGGGACCGATAAACTCATCTTT. The gene calls are TRDV1 and TRDJ1; TRDD3 agrees at 8 bases. CDR1 TSWWSYY and CDR2 QGS come from the germline V gene. The CDR3 loop spans 20 amino acids. With 0 bases clipped from V and 2 bases from J, the junction kept 17 bases outside the gene matches.

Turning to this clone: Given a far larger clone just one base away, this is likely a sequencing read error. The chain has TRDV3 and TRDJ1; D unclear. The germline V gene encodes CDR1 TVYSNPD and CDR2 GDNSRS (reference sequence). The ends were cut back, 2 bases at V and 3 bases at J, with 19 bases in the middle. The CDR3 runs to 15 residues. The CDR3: CAFEPPISHADKLIF. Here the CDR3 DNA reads TGTGCCTTTGAGCCCCCTATATCCCACGCCGATAAACTCATCTTT.

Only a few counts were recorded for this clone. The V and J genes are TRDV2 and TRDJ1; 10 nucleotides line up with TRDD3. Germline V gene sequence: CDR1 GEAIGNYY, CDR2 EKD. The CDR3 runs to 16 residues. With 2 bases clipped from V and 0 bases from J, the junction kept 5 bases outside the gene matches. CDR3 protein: CACDNLLGDYTDKLIF. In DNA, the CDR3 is TGTGCCTGTGACAACTTACTGGGGGATTACACCGATAAACTCATCTTT.

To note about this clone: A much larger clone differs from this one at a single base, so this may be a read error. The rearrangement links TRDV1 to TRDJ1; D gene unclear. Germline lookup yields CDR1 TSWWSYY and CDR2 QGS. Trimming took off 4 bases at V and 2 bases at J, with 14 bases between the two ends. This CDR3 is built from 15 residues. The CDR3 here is CALGARTFPTDKLIF. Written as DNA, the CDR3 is TGTGCTCTTGGGGCCAGAACGTTCCCTACCGATAAACTCATCTTT.